Below are 20 T cell receptor beta chains sequenced from a single sample in a study of T and B cells in COVID-19 patients. BIOMED2 TRB-A/B primer pools were used in multiplex TRB PCR. Via MiXCR, TCRdb re-called the multiplex PCR reads, giving one row per CDR3 protein. The sample comprises 10,000 to 13,000 distinct CDR3 sequences, roughly 30% of which are singletons, and around 15% rests with the top ten. From blood, about 240-500 ng of genomic DNA served as TRB template. The sample taken for sequencing was blood. These receptors were obtained from a human donor with active COVID-19.

This clonotype is judged medium-sized (0.01 to 0.1%). This chain connects TRBV5-4 to TRBJ2-7, with a tentative D call TRBD1 (6 bases). Trimming removed 3 bases from V and 6 bases from J, with 16 bases in between. Looked up from germline, CDR1 is SGHNT and CDR2 is YYREEE (reference sequence). This CDR3 has 14 amino acids. The CDR3 DNA follows: TGTGCCAGCAGCTCCTTACAGGGTCGCAGCGAGCAGTACTTC. Its protein product is CASSSLQGRSEQYF.

In its sample, this clonotype is medium-sized. The CDR3 DNA is TGTGCCAGCAGTGCGGACAGGAGCACAGATACGCAGTATTTT. It translates to CASSADRSTDTQYF. The genes are TRBV6-1 and TRBJ2-3; 7 bases fit TRBD1. The CDR3 runs to 14 residues. Germline CDR1 reads MNHNS; CDR2 reads SASEGT. V was clipped by 4 bases and J by 0 bases; unmatched bases: 1.

This clonotype was recorded a few times. V is TRBV6-2 or TRBV6-3 and J is TRBJ2-5, with a possible D match to TRBD2 (6 bases). The CDR3 is made up of 15 amino acids. V lost 0 bases, J lost 3 bases, and 11 bases lay in between. Per germline, CDR1 MNHEY and CDR2 SVGEGT. The CDR3 DNA is TGTGCCAGCAGTTACTCGACGGGCGGGAAAGAGACCCAGTACTTC. Its protein is CASSYSTGGKETQYF.

There are a few counts of this clonotype. This rearrangement joins TRBV6-2 or TRBV6-3 to TRBJ1-1, with D hard to call. Germline values: CDR1 MNHEY, CDR2 SVGEGT. V dropped 4 bases and J dropped 2 bases, with 14 bases sitting between them. This CDR3 contains 15 residues. CDR3: CASSFPGRRNTEAFF. The CDR3 region has the DNA TGTGCCAGCAGTTTCCCAGGCCGGCGAAACACTGAAGCTTTCTTT.

This clonotype turned up a few times. This sequence joins TRBV6-5 and TRBJ1-6; 11 bases agree with TRBD1. CDR3 size: 17 residues. The germline V gene has CDR1 MNHEY and CDR2 SVGAGI. Unmatched junction bases numbered 9, after V lost 2 bases and J lost 9 bases. CDR3 loop: CASSYPDRGQVRSPLHF. In DNA form, the CDR3 reads TGTGCCAGCAGTTACCCGGACAGGGGGCAGGTTCGTTCACCCCTCCACTTT.

J is TRBJ2-7 and V is TRBV7-2; TRBD2 matches at 8 bases. J was trimmed by 2 bases and V by 6 bases; bases with no gene match: 6. The CDR3 is 14 residues long. The germline V gene has CDR1 SGHTA and CDR2 FQGNSA. The chain's CDR3 is CASSREGLTYEQYF. The CDR3 DNA reads TGTGCCAGCAGTCGGGAGGGGCTGACCTACGAGCAGTACTTC.

The rearrangement joins TRBV6-2 or TRBV6-3 to TRBJ1-1; D gene uncertain. The CDR3 is 14 amino acids. Looked up from germline, CDR1 is MNHEY and CDR2 is SVGEGT. Trimming stripped 5 bases from V and 4 bases from J, with 14 bases between. Written as DNA, the CDR3 is TGTGCCAGCAGTGACCGGACCCCCGGCACTGAAGCTTTCTTT. It yields the protein CASSDRTPGTEAFF.

This clonotype is medium-sized by share. The chain uses TRBV5-4 and TRBJ2-6; the D is unclear. V gave up 2 bases and J gave up 1 base, with 7 bases separating them. CDR1 and CDR2 (germline): SGHNT, YYREEE (reference sequence). The CDR3 runs 15 residues. The CDR3 DNA reads as TGTGCCAGCAGCTTCGGGTTGTCTGGGGCCAACGTCCTGACTTTC. This gives the protein CASSFGLSGANVLTF.

This clonotype turned up a few times. The CDR3 DNA reads TGTGCCAGCTCACTAGGGACAGAGAACACTGAAGCTTTCTTT. As protein: CASSLGTENTEAFF. The chain combines TRBV18 with TRBJ1-1, with TRBD1 matching 7 bases. Germline loops: CDR1 KGHSH, CDR2 LQKENI. With V trimmed by 4 bases and J by 1 base, 3 bases remained unmatched. The CDR3 length is 14 residues.

This clonotype was seen only a few times. The V gene is TRBV27, the J gene TRBJ2-5, with D tentatively TRBD2 (5 bases). V was trimmed by 5 bases and J by 5 bases, leaving 15 bases between them. Germline-derived CDR1 and CDR2 are MNHEY and SMNVEV (reference sequence). The CDR3 spans 14 residues. This chain's CDR3 is CASSEARARETQYF. CDR3 nucleotides: TGTGCCAGCAGTGAAGCGCGGGCCCGGGAGACCCAGTACTTC.

To note about this clonotype: This sequence may be a read error, since a much larger clone differs from it by one base. The genes are TRBV6-5 and TRBJ1-2; 9 nucleotides align to TRBD1. Germline assignment: CDR1 MNHEY and CDR2 SVGAGI. There are 15 residues in the CDR3. The CDR3 is CANSTATGGDYGYTF. Here the CDR3 DNA reads TGTGCCAACAGTACAGCGACAGGGGGGGACTATGGCTACACCTTC.

This clonotype appeared a single time. The J gene is TRBJ1-1, the V gene TRBV10-3; D is unresolved. V was clipped by 3 bases and J by 0 bases, with 8 bases between them. The CDR3 extends over 14 amino acids. Germline assignment: CDR1 ENHRY and CDR2 SYGVKD. The CDR3 reads CAISDIGVNTEAFF. CDR3 nucleotide sequence: TGTGCCATCAGTGATATTGGGGTGAACACTGAAGCTTTCTTT.

The chain uses TRBV4-2 and TRBJ1-2, with unresolved D. Trimming left V 4 bases short and J 4 bases short, with 13 bases between. Germline V lookup: CDR1 LGHNA, CDR2 YNFKEQ. The CDR3 has 14 amino acids. Here the CDR3 reads CASSPPGRTYGYTF. The CDR3 bases are TGTGCCAGCAGCCCTCCAGGACGTACCTATGGCTACACCTTC.

The rearrangement joins TRBV7-2 to TRBJ1-6; TRBD1 matches 9 bases. V was pared by 3 bases and J by 9 bases, with 3 bases of the junction left unmatched. This CDR3 region has 14 residues. The germline CDR1 and CDR2 sequences are SGHTA and FQGNSA. Here the CDR3 reads CASSFRDRASPLHF. The CDR3 nucleotides read TGTGCCAGCAGCTTTCGGGACAGGGCTTCACCCCTCCACTTT.

This clonotype has more than one count but fewer than ten. The rearrangement uses TRBV12-3 or TRBV12-4 and TRBJ2-3, with 8 bases matching TRBD2. The junction had 3 bases not matched to a gene; V was cut back by 3 bases and J by 1 base. The length of the CDR3 is 15 residues. The CDR3 bases are TGTGCCAGCAGTTTTCGGCGGGGGGGCACAGATACGCAGTATTTT. This translates into CASSFRRGGTDTQYF.

V gene TRBV4-2 combines with J gene TRBJ2-2; 7 bases are a match to TRBD2. V was clipped by 4 bases and J by 0 bases; unmatched bases: 8. Germline V gene data show CDR1 as LGHNA and CDR2 as YNFKEQ. The CDR3 extends over 17 amino acids. The CDR3 DNA reads TGTGCCAGCAGCCCTACAATAGCGGGTGCGAACACCGGGGAGCTGTTTTTT. Translation gives CASSPTIAGANTGELFF.

Concerning this clonotype itself: A much larger clone differs from this one at a single base, so this may be a read error. This chain uses TRBV18 with TRBJ1-6; D might be TRBD1 (5 bases). V was shortened by 3 bases and J by 10 bases, with 13 bases between the two germline ends. This CDR3 region has 14 residues. In germline, CDR1 is KGHSH, CDR2 LQKENI. CDR3 in amino acids: CASSPVGEGSPLHF. CDR3 bases: TGTGCCAGCTCACCGGTAGGGGAGGGATCACCCCTCCACTTT.

This chain joins TRBV18 and TRBJ2-5; D tentatively fits TRBD1 or TRBD2 (5 bases each). CDR3 length equals 16 residues. Germline V gives CDR1 KGHSH, CDR2 LQKENI. V was cut by 0 bases and J by 0 bases, with 11 bases left in between. Written as DNA, the CDR3 is TGTGCCAGCTCACCACCCCGGGGCAGATACCAAGAGACCCAGTACTTC. Its translation is CASSPPRGRYQETQYF.

By its share, this clonotype is medium-sized (0.01 to 0.1%). This chain links TRBV12-3 or TRBV12-4 with TRBJ2-2, with 7 bases fitting TRBD1. V lost 8 bases to trimming and J lost 3 bases; unmatched junction nucleotides: 12. This CDR3 region has 16 residues. CDR3 amino acids: CASLPAGQGDTGELFF. The CDR3 region has the DNA TGTGCCAGCCTTCCCGCCGGGCAGGGGGACACCGGGGAGCTGTTTTTT.

DNA for the CDR3: TGTGCCAGCAGTGGCGGACAGACGAGCAATCAGCCCCAGCATTTT. It encodes CASSGGQTSNQPQHF. The V call is TRBV2, the J call TRBJ1-5; a possible D gene is TRBD1 (6 bases). V lost 4 bases and J lost 1, with 11 bases in between. There are 15 residues in the CDR3. Looked up from germline, CDR1 is SNHLY and CDR2 is FYNNEI. Looking up the rest from reference TRBV2 and TRBJ1-5 gives the full variable domain: EPEVTQTPSHQVTQMGQEVILRCVPISNHLYFYWYRQILGQKVEFLVSFYNNEISEKSEIFDDQFSVERPDGSNFTLKIRSTKLEDSAMYFCASSGGQTSNQPQHFGDGTRLSIL.